This T cell receptor beta chain was identified in a study of T cells after yellow fever vaccination. Overall study context: SMART-Seq v4 Ultra Low Input served to prepare low-cell-number fractions.

They built TCR cDNA with 5'RACE template switching, a step that put in a universal primer site and UMIs. TCRdb independently ran MiXCR on the 5' RACE reads; one entry per CDR3 protein. This sample carries a few hundred thousand distinct CDR3 sequences, roughly 4.3% of them seen once, and the ten largest clones take approximately 24%. This clonotype was picked up many times. As yet, its antigen is unknown. Study-wide results and caveats: There was a small share of clonotypes that showed up in both the CD4 and CD8 compartments. The booster response re-showed most primary clones: 96% CD4, about 89% CD8.

This specimen was PBMCs, taken 5 days after the yellow fever booster vaccination. This sequence originates from a man in his late teens or twenties who received the YFV17D yellow fever vaccine.

The CDR3 sequence: CASSYRTSAGVETQYF. The CDR3 nucleotides read TGTGCCAGCAGTTACCGGACTAGCGCGGGCGTAGAGACCCAGTACTTC. This sequence joins TRBV6-2 or TRBV6-3 and TRBJ2-5; 9 bases align to TRBD2. The CDR3 runs 16 residues. Germline assignment: CDR1 MNHEY and CDR2 SVGEGT. V gave up 2 bases and J gave up 4 bases; unmatched junction bases: 8.